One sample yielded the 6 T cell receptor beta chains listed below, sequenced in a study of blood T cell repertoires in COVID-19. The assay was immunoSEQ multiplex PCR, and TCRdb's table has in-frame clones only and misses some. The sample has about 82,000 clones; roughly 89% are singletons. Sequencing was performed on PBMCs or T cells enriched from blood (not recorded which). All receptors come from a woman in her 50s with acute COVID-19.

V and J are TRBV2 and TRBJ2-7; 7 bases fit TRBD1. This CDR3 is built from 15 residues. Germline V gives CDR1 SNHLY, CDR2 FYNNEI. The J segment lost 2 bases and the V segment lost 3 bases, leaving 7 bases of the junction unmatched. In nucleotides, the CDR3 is TGTGCCAGCAGTGATCAGGGGACAGCCACCTACGAGCAGTACTTC. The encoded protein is CASSDQGTATYEQYF.

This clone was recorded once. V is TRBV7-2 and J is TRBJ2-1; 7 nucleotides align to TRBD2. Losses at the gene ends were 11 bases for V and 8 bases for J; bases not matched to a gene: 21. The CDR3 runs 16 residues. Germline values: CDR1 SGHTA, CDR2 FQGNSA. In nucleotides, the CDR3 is TGTGCCTCACAGCTGGGGGGGTCATATGTAGAGTATGAGCAGTTCTTC. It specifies CASQLGGSYVEYEQFF.

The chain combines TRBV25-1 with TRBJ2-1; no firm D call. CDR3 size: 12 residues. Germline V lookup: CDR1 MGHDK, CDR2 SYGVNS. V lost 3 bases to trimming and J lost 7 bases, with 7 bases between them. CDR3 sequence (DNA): TGTGCCAGCAGTGAGCCCAGAAATGAGCAGTTCTTC. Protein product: CASSEPRNEQFF.

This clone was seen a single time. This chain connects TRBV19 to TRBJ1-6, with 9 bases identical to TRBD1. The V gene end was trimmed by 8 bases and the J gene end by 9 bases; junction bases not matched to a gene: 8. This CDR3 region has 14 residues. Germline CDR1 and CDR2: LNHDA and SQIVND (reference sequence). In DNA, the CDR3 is TGTGCCAGTCAGTTAGGACAGGGGACTTCACCCCTCCACTTT. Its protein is CASQLGQGTSPLHF.

The CDR3 DNA follows: TGTGCCAGCAGTGAAAGAGGGTTTCGTCCCACCTTC. Encoded protein: CASSERGFRPTF. This chain uses TRBV2 with TRBJ1-2; D is unresolved. V was trimmed by 2 bases and J by 13 bases, leaving 14 bases between them. Germline CDR1 reads SNHLY; CDR2 reads FYNNEI. This CDR3 is 12 amino acids long. Using reference TRBV2 and TRBJ1-2 for the parts outside the CDR3, the full variable domain is EPEVTQTPSHQVTQMGQEVILRCVPISNHLYFYWYRQILGQKVEFLVSFYNNEISEKSEIFDDQFSVERPDGSNFTLKIRSTKLEDSAMYFCASSERGFRPTFGSGTRLTVV.

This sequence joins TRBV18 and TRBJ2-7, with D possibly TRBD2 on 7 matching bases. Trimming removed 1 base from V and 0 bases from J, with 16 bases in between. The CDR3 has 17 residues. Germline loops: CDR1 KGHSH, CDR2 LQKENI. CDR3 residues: CASSPQGGSLSSYEQYF. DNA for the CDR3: TGTGCCAGCTCACCACAGGGGGGGTCCCTAAGCTCCTACGAGCAGTACTTC.